This entry lists 17 T cell receptor beta chains sequenced from one sample in a study of preoperative IRX-2 immunotherapy in early breast cancer. Regarding treatment: preoperative locoregional IRX-2 cytokine immunotherapy. The data were produced by immunoSEQ multiplex PCR, yet TCRdb's version contains in-frame clones alone and is incomplete. The sample lists 30,000 or so clones; nearly 90% were seen once. The specimen was obtained from a patient treated with IRX-2 immunotherapy. The origin of the receptors is a human donor with breast cancer.

The chain combines TRBV19 with TRBJ2-1, with 10 bases matching TRBD2. V trimming: 11 bases; J trimming: 3 bases; junction bases outside the gene matches: 10. The CDR3 contains 15 residues. CDR1 is LNHDA and CDR2 is SQIVND in the germline V gene (reference sequence). As DNA, the CDR3 is TGTGCCTCTAAGCCGGGGACTAGCGACTACAATGAGCAGTTCTTC. This codes for CASKPGTSDYNEQFF.

J is TRBJ1-3 and V is TRBV7-9; 9 bases are shared with TRBD1. V lost 5 bases and J lost 1; bases outside the gene matches: 6. The length of the CDR3 is 16 residues. Germline V gene data show CDR1 as SEHNR and CDR2 as FQNEAQ (reference sequence). CDR3 protein: CASSKGQGTSGNTIYF. CDR3 coding DNA: TGTGCCAGCAGCAAAGGACAGGGGACTTCTGGAAACACCATATATTTT.

The rearrangement joins TRBV9 to TRBJ2-1; 11 positions agree with TRBD2. V was clipped by 0 bases and J by 7 bases; unmatched bases: 0. Germline CDR1 reads SGDLS; CDR2 reads YYNGEE. This CDR3 contains 14 residues. The CDR3 loop is CASSVVAGGNEQFF. Written as DNA, the CDR3 is TGTGCCAGCAGCGTAGTAGCGGGAGGGAATGAGCAGTTCTTC. Based on the CDR3 plus reference TRBV9 and TRBJ2-1, the full variable domain is DSGVTQTPKHLITATGQRVTLRCSPRSGDLSVYWYQQSLDQGLQFLIQYYNGEERAKGNILERFSAQQFPDLHSELNLSSLELGDSALYFCASSVVAGGNEQFFGPGTRLTVL.

V usage is TRBV7-9 and J usage is TRBJ2-7; TRBD1 is a possible D gene (8 bases). Germline V gene data show CDR1 as SEHNR and CDR2 as FQNEAQ (reference sequence). This CDR3 contains 16 residues. V shed 5 bases and J shed 5 bases, with 22 bases lying between them. The CDR3 DNA follows: TGTGCCAGCAGCCCATCGGACAGGGAGGGTCGCCACGAGCAGTACTTC. Translation: CASSPSDREGRHEQYF. Filled out from reference TRBV7-9 and TRBJ2-7, the complete variable domain reads DTGVSQNPRHKITKRGQNVTFRCDPISEHNRLYWYRQTLGQGPEFLTYFQNEAQLEKSRLLSDRFSAERPKGSFSTLEIQRTEQGDSAMYLCASSPSDREGRHEQYFGPGTRLTVT.

The chain recombines TRBV6-5 with TRBJ2-7, with D perhaps assigned TRBD1 or TRBD2 (5 bases each). V was trimmed by 6 bases and J by 5 bases, leaving 17 bases between them. Germline CDR1 reads MNHEY; CDR2 reads SVGAGI. This CDR3 comprises 14 residues. Here the CDR3 reads CASSISGPGHEQYF. CDR3 nucleotide sequence: TGTGCCAGCAGCATCTCGGGCCCGGGGCACGAGCAGTACTTC.

This rearrangement joins TRBV7-9 to TRBJ2-5; 8 bases map to TRBD1. Per germline, CDR1 SEHNR and CDR2 FQNEAQ (reference sequence). J was trimmed by 5 bases and V by 4 bases; bases with no gene match: 9. The CDR3 runs to 15 residues. CDR3 region: CASSSYRQGSETQYF. DNA of the CDR3: TGTGCCAGCAGCTCCTATCGACAGGGGTCGGAGACCCAGTACTTC.

Concerning this clone: Other DNA sequences in the same sample also yield this CDR3. DNA for the CDR3: TGCGCCAGCAGCTTGGGACAGAACTATGGCTACACCTTC. Its protein is CASSLGQNYGYTF. This chain links TRBV5-1 with TRBJ1-2, with a weak D call TRBD1 (5 bases). This CDR3 comprises 13 residues. With 0 bases removed from V and 2 bases from J, the gap between germline ends came to 5 bases. The germline gives CDR1 SGHRS, CDR2 YFSETQ.

The V call is TRBV21-1, the J call TRBJ1-1; TRBD1, as called in the table, went unchecked against the DNA. TRBV21-1 is marked as a pseudogene. The length of the CDR3 is 14 residues. CDR3 bases: TGTGCCAGCAGCAAACGCGGCAGGGCGGTTGAAGCTTTCTTT. Translated: CASSKRGRAVEAFF.

The V and J genes are TRBV7-8 and TRBJ2-1; a weak D match, TRBD1 (6 bases). Trimming left V 5 bases short and J 6 bases short, with 20 bases between. CDR1 is SGHVS, CDR2 FQNEAQ, per germline. The CDR3 has 16 residues. This CDR3 reads CASSPRDTRWGNEQFF. The DNA for the CDR3 is TGTGCCAGCAGCCCACGGGACACCCGATGGGGCAATGAGCAGTTCTTC.

The CDR3 loop reads CASSQVINYNEQFF. The DNA of the CDR3 is TGCGCCAGCAGCCAAGTCATCAACTACAATGAGCAGTTCTTC. This chain links TRBV4-3 with TRBJ2-1; D gene unclear. The germline V gene encodes CDR1 LGHNA and CDR2 YSLEER. The CDR3 runs to 14 residues. The V end was cut by 1 base, the J end by 3 bases, with 7 bases between.

This clone was seen only once. The chain carries TRBV6-6 and TRBJ2-7; TRBD2 might be the D (5 bases). The V and J ends lost 2 bases and 2 bases respectively, with 7 bases between them. Germline lookup yields CDR1 MNHNY and CDR2 SVGAGI (reference sequence). CDR3 length: 13 amino acids. CDR3 nucleotides: TGTGCCAGCAGTTACGAGGGTACCTACGAGCAGTACTTC. Amino acid sequence: CASSYEGTYEQYF.

CDR3 coding DNA: TGTGCCAGTAGTTTACCCCCGGGATCCTCCTACAATGAGCAGTTCTTC. As protein: CASSLPPGSSYNEQFF. This sequence joins TRBV19 and TRBJ2-1; D possibly corresponds to TRBD2 (5 bases). The V gene's germline CDR1 is LNHDA and CDR2 SQIVND (reference sequence). This CDR3 spans 16 amino acids. V was clipped by 5 bases and J by 0 bases, with 14 bases between them.

J is TRBJ2-2 and V is TRBV4-2; TRBD1 matches 11 bases. The CDR3 is 16 amino acids. With V trimmed by 3 bases and J by 6 bases, 6 bases remained unmatched. Germline CDR1 and CDR2: LGHNA and YNFKEQ. The CDR3 DNA follows: TGTGCCAGCAGCCAGGGGACAGGGGGATTGGCCGGGGAGCTGTTTTTT. This translates into CASSQGTGGLAGELFF.

The J gene is TRBJ2-5, the V gene TRBV6-6; D is ambiguous. The V gene lost 0 bases and the J gene lost 4 bases, with 3 bases spanning the gap. This CDR3 is 12 amino acids long. Per germline, CDR1 MNHNY and CDR2 SVGAGI (reference sequence). The CDR3, as DNA: TGTGCCAGCAGTTACTCGAGAGAGACCCAGTACTTC. Amino acid sequence: CASSYSRETQYF.

The chain combines TRBV9 with TRBJ2-2, with D possibly being TRBD2 (5 bases). CDR1 SGDLS and CDR2 YYNGEE come from the germline V gene. Trimming took 4 bases from V and 7 from J, leaving 23 bases between them. CDR3 length equals 17 residues. The CDR3 reads CASSPILSSGAGGELFF. The CDR3 region has the DNA TGTGCCAGCAGCCCCATCCTGTCTTCGGGCGCGGGCGGGGAGCTGTTTTTT.

The J gene is TRBJ2-3, the V gene TRBV7-2; TRBD2 aligns across 8 bases. From germline, CDR1 is SGHTA and CDR2 FQGNSA. The J segment lost 5 bases and the V segment lost 2 bases, leaving 12 bases of the junction unmatched. The CDR3 runs 17 residues. CDR3 sequence: CASSLRNLAGWVDTQYF. In nucleotides, the CDR3 is TGTGCCAGCAGCTTACGGAACTTAGCGGGGTGGGTAGATACGCAGTATTTT.

This clone was observed a single time. The chain carries TRBV6-5 and TRBJ1-4; TRBD1 aligns across 8 bases. The germline gives CDR1 MNHEY, CDR2 SVGAGI. V shed 6 bases and J 6 bases; nucleotides not matched to a gene: 9. The CDR3 spans 15 residues. The CDR3 sequence is CASRKRQGTDEKLFF. CDR3 nucleotides: TGTGCCAGCAGAAAAAGACAGGGGACGGATGAAAAACTGTTTTTT.